This T cell receptor (beta chain) was sequenced during a study of T cell responses to AZD1222 COVID-19 vaccine. Concerning this clone: What it binds is unknown.

Measured with immunoSEQ multiplex PCR; TCRdb has only the in-frame clones, and not every one. The sample has 95,000 to 150,000 clones; approximately 88% are singletons. This CDR3 spans 15 amino acids. Germline V lookup: CDR1 SGHDT, CDR2 YYEEEE. Trimming shortened V by 0 bases and J by 1 base, and 8 bases separated the two germline ends. General study results and limits: Baseline seropositivity characterized only six or seven AZD1222 recipients.

The origin of this receptor is an adult in good health. The specimen comprised peripheral blood, sampled on day 0 of AZD1222 vaccination. The gene calls are TRBV5-6 and TRBJ1-3; D not certain. The CDR3 sequence: CASSLVSESGNTIYF. DNA for the CDR3: TGTGCCAGCAGCTTGGTGTCAGAGTCTGGAAACACCATATATTTT.